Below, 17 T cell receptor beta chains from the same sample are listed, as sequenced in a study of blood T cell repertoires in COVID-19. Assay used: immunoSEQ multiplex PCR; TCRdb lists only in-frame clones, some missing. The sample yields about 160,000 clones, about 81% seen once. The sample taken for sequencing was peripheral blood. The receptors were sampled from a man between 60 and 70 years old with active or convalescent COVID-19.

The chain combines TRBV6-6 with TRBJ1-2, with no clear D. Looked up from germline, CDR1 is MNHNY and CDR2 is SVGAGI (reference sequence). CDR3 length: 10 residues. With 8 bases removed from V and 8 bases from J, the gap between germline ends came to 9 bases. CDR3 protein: CASGERGYTF. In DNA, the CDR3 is TGTGCCAGCGGGGAGAGGGGCTACACCTTC.

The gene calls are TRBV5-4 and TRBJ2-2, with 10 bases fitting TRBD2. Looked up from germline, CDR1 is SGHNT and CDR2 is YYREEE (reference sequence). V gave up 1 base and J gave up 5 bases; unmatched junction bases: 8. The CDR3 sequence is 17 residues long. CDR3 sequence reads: CASSLQKWTSGTGELFF. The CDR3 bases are TGTGCCAGCAGCTTGCAGAAGTGGACTAGCGGAACCGGGGAGCTGTTTTTT.

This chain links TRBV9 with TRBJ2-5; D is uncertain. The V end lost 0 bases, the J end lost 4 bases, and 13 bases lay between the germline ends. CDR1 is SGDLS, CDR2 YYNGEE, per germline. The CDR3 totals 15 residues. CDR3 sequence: CASSVAAGFTETQYF. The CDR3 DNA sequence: TGTGCCAGCAGCGTAGCGGCCGGGTTTACAGAGACCCAGTACTTC. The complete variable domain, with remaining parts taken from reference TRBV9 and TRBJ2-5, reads DSGVTQTPKHLITATGQRVTLRCSPRSGDLSVYWYQQSLDQGLQFLIQYYNGEERAKGNILERFSAQQFPDLHSELNLSSLELGDSALYFCASSVAAGFTETQYFGPGTRLLVL.

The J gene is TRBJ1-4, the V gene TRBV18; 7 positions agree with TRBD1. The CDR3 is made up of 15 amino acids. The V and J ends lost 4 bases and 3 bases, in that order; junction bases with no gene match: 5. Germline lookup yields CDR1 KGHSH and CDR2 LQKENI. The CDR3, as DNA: TGTGCCAGCTCACGACGGGGACAGTCTAATGAAAAACTGTTTTTT. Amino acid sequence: CASSRRGQSNEKLFF.

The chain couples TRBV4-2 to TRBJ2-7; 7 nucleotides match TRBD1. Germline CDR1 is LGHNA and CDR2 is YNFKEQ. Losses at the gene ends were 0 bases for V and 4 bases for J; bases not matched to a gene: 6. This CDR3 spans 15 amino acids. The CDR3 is CASSQEFRGQYEQYF. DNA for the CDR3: TGTGCCAGCAGCCAAGAGTTTAGGGGGCAATACGAGCAGTACTTC.

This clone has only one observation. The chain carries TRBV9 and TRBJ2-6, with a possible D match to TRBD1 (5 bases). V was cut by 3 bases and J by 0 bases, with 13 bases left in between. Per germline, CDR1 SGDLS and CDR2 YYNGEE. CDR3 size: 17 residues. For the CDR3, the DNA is TGTGCCAGCAGCGGGGGCGTGAGATCCTCTGGGGCCAACGTCCTGACTTTC. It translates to CASSGGVRSSGANVLTF.

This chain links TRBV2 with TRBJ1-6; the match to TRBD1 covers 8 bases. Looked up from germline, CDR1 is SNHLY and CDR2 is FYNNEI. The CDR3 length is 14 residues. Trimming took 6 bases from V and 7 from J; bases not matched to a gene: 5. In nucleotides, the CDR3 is TGTGCCAGCAGCAGGACAGGGTTGAATTCACCCCTCCACTTT. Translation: CASSRTGLNSPLHF.

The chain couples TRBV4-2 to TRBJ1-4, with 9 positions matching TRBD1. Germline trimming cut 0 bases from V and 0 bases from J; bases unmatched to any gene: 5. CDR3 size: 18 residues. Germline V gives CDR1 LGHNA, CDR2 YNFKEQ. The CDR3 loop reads CASSQDIGQGTTNEKLFF. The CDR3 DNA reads TGTGCCAGCAGCCAAGATATTGGACAGGGGACAACTAATGAAAAACTGTTTTTT.

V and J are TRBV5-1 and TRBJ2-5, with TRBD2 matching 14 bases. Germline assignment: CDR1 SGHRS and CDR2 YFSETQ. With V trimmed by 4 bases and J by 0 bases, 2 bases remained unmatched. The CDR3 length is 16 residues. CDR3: CASSAGLAGDQETQYF. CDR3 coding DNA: TGCGCCAGCAGCGCGGGACTAGCGGGGGACCAAGAGACCCAGTACTTC.

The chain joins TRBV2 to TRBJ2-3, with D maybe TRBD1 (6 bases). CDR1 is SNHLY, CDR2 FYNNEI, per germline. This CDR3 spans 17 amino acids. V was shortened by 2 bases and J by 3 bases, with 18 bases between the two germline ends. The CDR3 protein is CASSERAGVFTTDTQYF. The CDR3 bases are TGTGCCAGCAGTGAAAGGGCAGGGGTGTTTACGACAGATACGCAGTATTTT.

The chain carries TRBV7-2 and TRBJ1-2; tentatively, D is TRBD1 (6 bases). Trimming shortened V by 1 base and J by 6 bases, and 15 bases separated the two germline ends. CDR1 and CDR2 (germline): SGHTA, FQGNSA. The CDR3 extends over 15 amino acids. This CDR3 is CASSLVSGTRNGYTF. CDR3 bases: TGTGCCAGCAGCTTAGTTTCCGGGACACGGAATGGCTACACCTTC. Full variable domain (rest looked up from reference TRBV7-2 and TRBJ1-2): GAGVSQSPSNKVTEKGKDVELRCDPISGHTALYWYRQSLGQGLEFLIYFQGNSAPDKSGLPSDRFSAERTGGSVSTLTIQRTQQEDSAVYLCASSLVSGTRNGYTFGSGTRLTVV.

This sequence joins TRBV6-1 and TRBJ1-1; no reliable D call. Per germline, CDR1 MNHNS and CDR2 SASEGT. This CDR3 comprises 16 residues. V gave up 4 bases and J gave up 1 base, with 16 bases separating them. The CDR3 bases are TGTGCCAGCAGTGCCCTTGAGCTCCCCCCGAACACTGAAGCTTTCTTT. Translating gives CASSALELPPNTEAFF.

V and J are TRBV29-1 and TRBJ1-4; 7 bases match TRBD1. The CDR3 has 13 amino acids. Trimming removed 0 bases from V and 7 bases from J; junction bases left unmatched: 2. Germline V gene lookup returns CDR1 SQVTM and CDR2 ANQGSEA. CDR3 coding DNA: TGCAGCGTTGAAGAGAACAGGGGTGAAAAACTGTTTTTT. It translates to CSVEENRGEKLFF.

The CDR3 DNA sequence: TGCAGTGCTAGTCTAGCGGGGGGTGTAGGTGAGCAGTTCTTC. This encodes CSASLAGGVGEQFF. The rearrangement uses TRBV20-1 and TRBJ2-1, with TRBD2 matching 11 bases. V lost 3 bases and J lost 9; bases outside the gene matches: 7. This CDR3 has 14 amino acids. Germline-derived CDR1 and CDR2 are DFQATT and SNEGSKA (reference sequence).

The CDR3 nucleotides read TGTGCCAGCAGCCAAGATTGGCGGGTAGATACGCAGTATTTT. It is translated as CASSQDWRVDTQYF. This chain joins TRBV3-1 (or the pseudogene TRBV3-2) and TRBJ2-3, with D possibly matching TRBD2 (5 bases). CDR1 and CDR2 from the germline V gene are LGHDT and YNNKEL (reference sequence). The CDR3 runs to 14 residues. V was trimmed by 0 bases and J by 5 bases, leaving 9 bases between them.

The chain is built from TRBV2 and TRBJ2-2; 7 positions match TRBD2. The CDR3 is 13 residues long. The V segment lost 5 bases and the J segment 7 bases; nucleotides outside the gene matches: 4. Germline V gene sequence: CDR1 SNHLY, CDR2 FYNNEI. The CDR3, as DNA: TGTGCCAGCAGTTCTAGCGGAGGCGGGGAGCTGTTTTTT. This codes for CASSSSGGGELFF.

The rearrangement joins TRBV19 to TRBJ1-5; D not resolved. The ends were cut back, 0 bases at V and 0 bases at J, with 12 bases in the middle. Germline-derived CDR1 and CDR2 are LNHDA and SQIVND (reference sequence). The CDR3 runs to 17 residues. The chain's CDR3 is CASSIDRLTYSNQPQHF. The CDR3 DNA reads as TGTGCCAGTAGTATAGACAGACTAACATATAGCAATCAGCCCCAGCATTTT.